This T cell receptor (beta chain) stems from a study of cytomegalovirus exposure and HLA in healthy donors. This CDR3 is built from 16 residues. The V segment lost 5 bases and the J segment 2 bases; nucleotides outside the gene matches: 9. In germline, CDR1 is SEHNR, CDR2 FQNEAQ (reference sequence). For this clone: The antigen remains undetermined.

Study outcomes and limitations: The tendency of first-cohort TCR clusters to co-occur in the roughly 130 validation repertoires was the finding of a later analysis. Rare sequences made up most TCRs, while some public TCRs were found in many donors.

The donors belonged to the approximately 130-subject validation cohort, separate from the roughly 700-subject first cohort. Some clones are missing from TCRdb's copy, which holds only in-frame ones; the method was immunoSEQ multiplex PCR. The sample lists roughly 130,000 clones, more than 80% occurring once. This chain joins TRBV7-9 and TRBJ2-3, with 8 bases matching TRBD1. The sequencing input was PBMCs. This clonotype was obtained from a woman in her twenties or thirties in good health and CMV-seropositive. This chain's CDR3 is CASSRDWTGNTDTQYF. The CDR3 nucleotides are TGTGCCAGCAGCCGAGATTGGACAGGGAACACAGATACGCAGTATTTT.